The sequence of this T cell receptor beta chain was determined in a study of Ad26.COV2.S vaccination and SARS-CoV-2 variants. Treatment noted: some 20 received Ad26.COV2.S at low or high dose, single or two shots; about 5 received placebo; per-sample allocation not given. The samples were gathered on day 63 after the first injection of vaccine or placebo. An adult donor aged 18-55 years was enrolled in Boston. V dropped 2 bases and J dropped 3 bases, with 11 bases sitting between them. Germline CDR1 is MDHEN and CDR2 is SYDVKM. The CDR3 length is 14 residues. This clone was counted a single time. The same CDR3 also results from other DNA sequences found in this sample. Profiling relied on immunoSEQ multiplex PCR, and the TCRdb table lists in-frame clones only, not all of them. In the table there are 400,000 to 450,000 clones, 75% to 95% of which are singletons.

The sequence was obtained from a person aged 18 to 65 who received the Ad26.COV2.S COVID-19 vaccine or a placebo. The sequencing here drew on peripheral blood, taken in a trial of Ad26.COV2.S vaccine versus placebo. The chain joins TRBV28 to TRBJ2-7; possibly TRBD1 for D (5 bases). The CDR3 reads CASSLPRAGYEQYF. Here the CDR3 DNA reads TGTGCCAGCAGTTTACCCAGGGCCGGCTACGAGCAGTACTTC.